This T cell receptor beta chain was captured by sequencing in a study of cytomegalovirus exposure and HLA in healthy donors. V dropped 2 bases and J dropped 3 bases, with 13 bases sitting between them. The CDR3 is made up of 16 amino acids. Germline CDR1 and CDR2: MNHEY and SMNVEV (reference sequence). It was with 60 Vbeta and 13 Jbeta primers that the PCR ran. The repertoire was sequenced with immunoSEQ multiplex PCR; TCRdb's copy has only in-frame clones and lacks some. The sample consists of 90,000 or so clones, 65% to 90% of them appearing once. The source of this sequence is a man aged 25 to 45 in good health and CMV-seropositive. The J gene is TRBJ2-2, the V gene TRBV27; a weak D match, TRBD1 (6 bases). Material for sequencing was PBMCs. Here the CDR3 reads CASSLRLQGYTGELFF. The CDR3 DNA follows: TGTGCCAGCAGTTTAAGATTGCAGGGGTACACCGGGGAGCTGTTTTTT.